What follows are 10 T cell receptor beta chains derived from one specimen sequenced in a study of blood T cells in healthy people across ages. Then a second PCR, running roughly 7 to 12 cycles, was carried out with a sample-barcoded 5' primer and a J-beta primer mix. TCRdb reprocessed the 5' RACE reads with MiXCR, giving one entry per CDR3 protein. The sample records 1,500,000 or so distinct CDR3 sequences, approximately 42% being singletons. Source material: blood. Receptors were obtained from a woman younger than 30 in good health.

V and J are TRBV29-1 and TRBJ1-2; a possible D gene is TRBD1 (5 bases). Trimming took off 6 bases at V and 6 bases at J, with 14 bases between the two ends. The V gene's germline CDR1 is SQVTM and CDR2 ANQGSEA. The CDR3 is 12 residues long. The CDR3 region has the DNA TGCAGCGTAAACGCGGGGGGTGATGGCTACACCTTC. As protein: CSVNAGGDGYTF.

CDR3 amino acids: CASSVPGVTEQFF. The CDR3 region has the DNA TGTGCCAGCAGCGTCCCAGGGGTTACTGAGCAGTTCTTC. The V gene is TRBV7-2, the J gene TRBJ2-1, with D perhaps matching TRBD1 (6 bases). Germline V gene lookup returns CDR1 SGHTA and CDR2 FQGNSA. The CDR3 totals 13 residues. Trimming removed 5 bases at V and 9 bases at J, with 14 bases between.

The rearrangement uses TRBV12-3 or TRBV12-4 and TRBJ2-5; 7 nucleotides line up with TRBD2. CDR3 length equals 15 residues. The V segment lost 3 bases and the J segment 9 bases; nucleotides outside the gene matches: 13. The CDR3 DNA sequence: TGTGCCAGCAGTTTCGCAGGGAGGGAGTCAAAGGCCCAGTACTTC. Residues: CASSFAGRESKAQYF.

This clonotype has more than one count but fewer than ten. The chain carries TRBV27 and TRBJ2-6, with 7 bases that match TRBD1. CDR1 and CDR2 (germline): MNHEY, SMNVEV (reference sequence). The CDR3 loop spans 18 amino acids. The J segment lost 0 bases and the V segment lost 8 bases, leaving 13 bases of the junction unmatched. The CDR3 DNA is TGTGCCAGCGGACGCCGGGACAGTGTGATCTCTGGGGCCAACGTCCTGACTTTC. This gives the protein CASGRRDSVISGANVLTF.

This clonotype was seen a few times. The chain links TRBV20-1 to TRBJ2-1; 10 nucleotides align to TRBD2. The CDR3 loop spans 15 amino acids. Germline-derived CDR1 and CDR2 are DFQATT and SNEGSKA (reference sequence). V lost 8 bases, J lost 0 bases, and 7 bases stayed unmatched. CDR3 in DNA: TGCAGTTCGCTAGCGGGGGATAGCTCCTACAATGAGCAGTTCTTC. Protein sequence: CSSLAGDSSYNEQFF.

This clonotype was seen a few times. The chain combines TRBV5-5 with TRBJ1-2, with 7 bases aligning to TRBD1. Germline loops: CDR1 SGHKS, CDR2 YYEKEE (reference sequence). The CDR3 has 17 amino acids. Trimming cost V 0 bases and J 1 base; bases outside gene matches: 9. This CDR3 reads CASSLVGGGAVNYGYTF. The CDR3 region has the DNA TGTGCCAGCAGCTTGGTTGGAGGGGGCGCCGTTAACTATGGCTACACCTTC. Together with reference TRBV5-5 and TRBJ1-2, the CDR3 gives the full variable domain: DAGVTQSPTHLIKTRGQQVTLRCSPISGHKSVSWYQQVLGQGPQFIFQYYEKEERGRGNFPDRFSARQFPNYSSELNVNALLLGDSALYLCASSLVGGGAVNYGYTFGSGTRLTVV.

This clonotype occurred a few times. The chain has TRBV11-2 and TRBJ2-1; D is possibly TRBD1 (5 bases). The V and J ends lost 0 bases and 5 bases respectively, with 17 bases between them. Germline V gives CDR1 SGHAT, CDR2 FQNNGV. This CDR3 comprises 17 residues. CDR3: CASSLDFGAGPNNEQFF. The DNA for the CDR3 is TGTGCCAGCAGCTTAGATTTTGGGGCAGGGCCCAACAATGAGCAGTTCTTC.

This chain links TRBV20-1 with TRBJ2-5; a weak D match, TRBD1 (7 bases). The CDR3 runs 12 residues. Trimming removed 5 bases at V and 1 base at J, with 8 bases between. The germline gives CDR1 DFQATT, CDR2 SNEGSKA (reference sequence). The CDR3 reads CSAQGGQETQYF. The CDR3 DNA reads TGCAGTGCTCAGGGGGGCCAAGAGACCCAGTACTTC.

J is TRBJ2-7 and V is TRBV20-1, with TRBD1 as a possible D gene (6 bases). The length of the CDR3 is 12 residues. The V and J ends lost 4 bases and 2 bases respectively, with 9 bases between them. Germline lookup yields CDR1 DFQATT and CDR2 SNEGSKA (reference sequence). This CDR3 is CSATRDTYEQYF. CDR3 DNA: TGCAGTGCTACTAGGGACACCTACGAGCAGTACTTC.

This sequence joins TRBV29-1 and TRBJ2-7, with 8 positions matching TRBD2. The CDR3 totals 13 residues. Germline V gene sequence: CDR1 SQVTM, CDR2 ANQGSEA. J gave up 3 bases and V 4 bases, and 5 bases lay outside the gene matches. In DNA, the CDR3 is TGCAGCGTTGGGCAGCTAGCGGGCTACGAGCAGTACTTC. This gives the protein CSVGQLAGYEQYF.